This TCR beta chain appears in the sequencing data of a study of lymphopenia after photon versus proton radiotherapy. Data came from immunoSEQ multiplex PCR; TCRdb stores just in-frame clones and leaves some out. The top ten hold approximately 11% of the sample, which has fewer than 20,000 clones, 70% to 90% seen once. Study-wide points: Better survival with proton therapy was suggested as possible, not demonstrated. Oligoclonal CD8+ Temra expansion after nadir drove photon patients' diversity drop.

Germline V gene data show CDR1 as DFQATT and CDR2 as SNEGSKA (reference sequence). V lost 2 bases, J lost 4 bases, and 2 bases lay in between. This CDR3 has 10 amino acids. A word on this clone: No antigen is known for it.

Sample: peripheral blood, taken from a patient treated with proton-based radiotherapy. The source of this sequence is a man between 65 and 80 years old with pancreatic cancer. J is TRBJ1-2 and V is TRBV20-1; D is uncertain. This CDR3 is CSARSYGYTF. CDR3 bases: TGCAGTGCTAGATCCTATGGCTACACCTTC.